The T cell receptor beta chain described here comes from a study of cytomegalovirus exposure and HLA in healthy donors. Study-wide points: Later analysis identified about 15,000 TCR beta sequences associated with HLA alleles, using a false discovery rate threshold of 0.05. A previous analysis found most TCR beta V segments productive roughly 90% or roughly 30% of the time.

The PCR was carried out with 60 Vbeta primers and 13 Jbeta primers. Data came from immunoSEQ multiplex PCR; TCRdb stores just in-frame clones and leaves some out. Here the sample table reports some 150,000 clones. The germline V gene encodes CDR1 MDHEN and CDR2 SYDVKM. Trimming removed 5 bases from V and 9 bases from J, with 13 bases in between. The CDR3 covers 12 residues. Turning to this clone: Its antigen is unknown.

It was healthy bone marrow donors who served as donors. Specimen: PBMCs. The TCR sequence derives from a man aged 35 to 55 in good health and CMV-seronegative. The chain uses TRBV28 and TRBJ1-2; tentatively, D is TRBD1 (6 bases). This CDR3 is CASSLDRRSYTF. CDR3 in DNA: TGTGCCAGCAGTCTGGACAGACGGAGCTACACCTTC.